A single T cell receptor beta chain is shown here with its context. Antigen: not known. This entry is derived from a study of early T cells in non-severe SARS-CoV-2 infection. Looking at the study overall: Sequencing of bulk RNA from unsorted whole blood was done, without chain pairing. Broader study findings: VDJdb matching, biased toward anti-spike CD8 responses, missed private and CD4 specificities.

Unique molecular identifier tags were affixed to discrete cDNA molecules. TCRdb called the 5' RACE reads again in MiXCR, with one record for every CDR3 protein. The profile shows around 46,000 distinct CDR3 sequences, roughly 11% of them singletons. Trimming shortened V by 3 bases and J by 0 bases, and 5 bases separated the two germline ends. Germline V gene lookup returns CDR1 DFQATT and CDR2 SNEGSKA (reference sequence). The CDR3 loop spans 12 amino acids. The chain employs TRBV20-1 and TRBJ2-5; D not certain. This TCR derives from an adult who was a healthcare worker with PCR-confirmed SARS-CoV-2 infection or an uninfected control (not recorded which). The source material was whole blood. The CDR3 DNA follows: TGCAGTGCTAGCGGCAACCAAGAGACCCAGTACTTC. This codes for CSASGNQETQYF.